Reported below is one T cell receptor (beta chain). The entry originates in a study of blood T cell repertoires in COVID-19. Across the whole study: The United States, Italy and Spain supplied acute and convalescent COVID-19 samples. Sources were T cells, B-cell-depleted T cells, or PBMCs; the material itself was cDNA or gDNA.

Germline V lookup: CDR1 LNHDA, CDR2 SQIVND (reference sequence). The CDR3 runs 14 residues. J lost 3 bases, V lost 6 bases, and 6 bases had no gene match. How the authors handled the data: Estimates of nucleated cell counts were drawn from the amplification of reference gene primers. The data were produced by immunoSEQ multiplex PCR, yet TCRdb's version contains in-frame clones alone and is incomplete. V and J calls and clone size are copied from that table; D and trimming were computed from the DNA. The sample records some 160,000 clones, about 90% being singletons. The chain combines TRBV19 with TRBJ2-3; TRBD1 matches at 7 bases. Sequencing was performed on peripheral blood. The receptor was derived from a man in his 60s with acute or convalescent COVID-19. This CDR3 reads CASRRGRWTDTQYF. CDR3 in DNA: TGTGCCAGTAGAAGGGGGCGCTGGACAGATACGCAGTATTTT. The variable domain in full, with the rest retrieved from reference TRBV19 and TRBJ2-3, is DGGITQSPKYLFRKEGQNVTLSCEQNLNHDAMYWYRQDPGQGLRLIYYSQIVNDFQKGDIAEGYSVSREKKESFPLTVTSAQKNPTAFYLCASRRGRWTDTQYFGPGTRLTVL.